These 17 T cell receptor beta chains were all obtained from the same sample, sequenced in a study of OX40 agonist ivuxolimab in advanced cancers. The protocol was immunoSEQ multiplex PCR, while the TCRdb copy is restricted to in-frame clones and leaves out a portion. The sample lists approximately 45,000 clones, about nine tenths occurring once. The source was CD4+ or CD8+ T cells sorted from blood, collected in a trial of the OX40 agonist ivuxolimab. The source is an adult with an advanced solid tumor such as melanoma, head and neck, liver or kidney cancer.

Only one count was recorded for this clone. The chain links TRBV11-2 to TRBJ2-4; no definite D call. Germline V gene sequence: CDR1 SGHAT, CDR2 FQNNGV. V shed 3 bases and J shed 7 bases, with 13 bases lying between them. There are 14 residues in the CDR3. For the CDR3, the DNA is TGTGCCAGCAGCTTGGGCACCCTCAGTAACATTCAGTACTTC. As protein: CASSLGTLSNIQYF.

This clone was seen only once. This chain joins TRBV6-1 and TRBJ2-7; 8 bases are shared with TRBD1. CDR3 size: 18 residues. Germline lookup yields CDR1 MNHNS and CDR2 SASEGT. J was trimmed by 8 bases and V by 0 bases; bases with no gene match: 18. CDR3 coding DNA: TGTGCCAGCAGTGAAGCCGGGACAGGAAGGGCAGGAACTGCGAAGCAGTACTTC. Translating gives CASSEAGTGRAGTAKQYF.

V gene TRBV29-1 combines with J gene TRBJ2-5, with unresolved D. Trimming shortened V by 5 bases and J by 1 base, and 8 bases separated the two germline ends. CDR1 SQVTM and CDR2 ANQGSEA come from the germline V gene. This CDR3 is built from 12 residues. The CDR3 sequence is CSVWLVQETQYF. CDR3 bases: TGCAGCGTTTGGTTGGTCCAAGAGACCCAGTACTTC.

The chain joins TRBV15 to TRBJ2-1, with D possibly matching TRBD1 (6 bases). The germline CDR1 and CDR2 sequences are LNHNV and YYDKDF (reference sequence). This CDR3 is 14 amino acids long. V was shortened by 0 bases and J by 6 bases, with 9 bases between the two germline ends. CDR3 sequence reads: CATSRERRGNEQFF. The CDR3 DNA sequence: TGTGCCACCAGCAGAGAGCGCAGGGGCAATGAGCAGTTCTTC.

This sequence joins TRBV7-2 and TRBJ1-1, with D tentatively TRBD1 (5 bases). V shed 2 bases and J shed 0 bases, with 13 bases lying between them. CDR3 length: 16 residues. The germline gives CDR1 SGHTA, CDR2 FQGNSA. CDR3 protein: CASSLTGTGVNTEAFF. The CDR3 nucleotides read TGTGCCAGCAGCTTAACCGGGACGGGGGTGAACACTGAAGCTTTCTTT.

By sample share, this clone is medium-sized. The chain has TRBV5-3 and TRBJ1-1; D is uncertain. TRBV5-3 is an open reading frame whose function is uncertain. The CDR3 sequence is 15 residues long. V gave up 0 bases and J gave up 3 bases, with 12 bases separating them. The CDR3 loop is CARSLVCNGDTEAFF. The CDR3 bases are TGTGCCAGAAGCTTGGTCTGTAATGGAGACACTGAAGCTTTCTTT.

The chain is built from TRBV5-1 and TRBJ2-3; 8 positions match TRBD1. Looked up from germline, CDR1 is SGHRS and CDR2 is YFSETQ. V lost 4 bases and J lost 4; bases outside the gene matches: 11. This CDR3 is built from 16 residues. The CDR3 is CASSPGQGAFADTQYF. The CDR3 nucleotides are TGCGCCAGCAGCCCTGGACAGGGAGCGTTTGCAGATACGCAGTATTTT.

The chain joins TRBV4-1 to TRBJ1-2; D remains unclear. In germline, CDR1 is MGHRA, CDR2 YSYEKL. Trimming cost V 0 bases and J 4 bases, with 15 bases left between them. This CDR3 contains 16 residues. The CDR3 coding sequence is TGCGCCAGCAGCCAAGATAACGAACAGCCATTCTATGGCTACACCTTC. Amino acid sequence: CASSQDNEQPFYGYTF.

V and J are TRBV28 and TRBJ2-7; the match to TRBD2 covers 8 bases. The V and J ends lost 0 bases and 1 base, in that order; junction bases with no gene match: 5. The germline V gene has CDR1 MDHEN and CDR2 SYDVKM. The CDR3 loop spans 16 amino acids. CDR3 sequence (DNA): TGTGCCAGCAGTTTATGGGAGCGGGGGTTGTCCTACGAGCAGTACTTC. It specifies CASSLWERGLSYEQYF.

Note on this clone: An end of the junction differs from the germline gene, which may be a read error. The chain combines TRBV6-5 with TRBJ1-6; possibly TRBD1 for D (5 bases). In germline, CDR1 is MNHEY, CDR2 SVGAGI. This CDR3 contains 14 residues. The chain's CDR3 is CASRDGVNNSPLHF. The CDR3 coding sequence is TGCGCCAGCAGGGACGGTGTGAATAATTCACCCCTCCACTTT.

V gene TRBV19 combines with J gene TRBJ1-1; TRBD1 aligns across 8 bases. The CDR3 is 16 amino acids. The ends lost 5 bases at V and 4 bases at J; junction bases unmatched: 12. Germline lookup yields CDR1 LNHDA and CDR2 SQIVND (reference sequence). DNA for the CDR3: TGTGCCAGTAGTTCCGGGACAGGAGCGCCGAGCACTGAAGCTTTCTTT. Its protein product is CASSSGTGAPSTEAFF.

The chain recombines TRBV5-1 with TRBJ2-3; D unclear. Trimming pared 1 base from V and 4 bases from J, leaving 4 bases between. CDR3 length: 12 amino acids. From germline, CDR1 is SGHRS and CDR2 YFSETQ. CDR3 in DNA: TGCGCCAGCAGCTTGACTTCAGATACGCAGTATTTT. Protein: CASSLTSDTQYF. Variable domain in full (rest from reference TRBV5-1 and TRBJ2-3): KAGVTQTPRYLIKTRGQQVTLSCSPISGHRSVSWYQQTPGQGLQFLFEYFSETQRNKGNFPGRFSGRQFSNSRSEMNVSTLELGDSALYLCASSLTSDTQYFGPGTRLTVL.

V is TRBV10-1 and J is TRBJ1-2, with D tentatively TRBD1 (5 bases). CDR1 is WNHNN, CDR2 SYGVQD, per germline (reference sequence). Trimming took 2 bases from V and 1 from J, leaving 17 bases between them. The CDR3 extends over 17 amino acids. The CDR3 is CASSEPLGVSRNYGYTF. The CDR3 DNA sequence: TGCGCCAGCAGTGAGCCATTGGGGGTCAGCCGTAACTATGGCTACACCTTC.

This clone appeared once. The rearrangement joins TRBV7-9 to TRBJ2-7; no reliable D call. Trimming took 1 base from V and 7 from J, leaving 8 bases between them. Germline V lookup: CDR1 SEHNR, CDR2 FQNEAQ (reference sequence). The CDR3 is made up of 12 amino acids. CDR3 sequence reads: CASSLEVGEQYF. The CDR3 region has the DNA TGTGCCAGCAGCTTAGAAGTGGGGGAGCAGTACTTC. Variable domain in full (rest from reference TRBV7-9 and TRBJ2-7): DTGVSQNPRHKITKRGQNVTFRCDPISEHNRLYWYRQTLGQGPEFLTYFQNEAQLEKSRLLSDRFSAERPKGSFSTLEIQRTEQGDSAMYLCASSLEVGEQYFGPGTRLTVT.

V usage is TRBV6-5 and J usage is TRBJ1-2, with D hard to call. The V end lost 3 bases, the J end lost 4 bases, and 9 bases lay between the germline ends. The CDR3 totals 13 residues. Germline values: CDR1 MNHEY, CDR2 SVGAGI. Here the CDR3 reads CASSYGRIYGYTF. The DNA of the CDR3 is TGTGCCAGCAGTTATGGGCGGATCTATGGCTACACCTTC.

This clone was seen just once. J is TRBJ2-2 and V is TRBV12-5; D may be TRBD1 (5 bases). The CDR3 loop spans 13 amino acids. Germline-derived CDR1 and CDR2 are LGHNT and FRNRAP. Trimming cost V 5 bases and J 1 base, with 5 bases left between them. CDR3 protein: CASGTGNTGELFF. The CDR3 nucleotides are TGTGCTAGTGGTACAGGGAACACCGGGGAGCTGTTTTTT.

The chain employs TRBV7-3 and TRBJ2-5; D perhaps matches TRBD2 (5 bases). Trimming cost V 5 bases and J 5 bases, with 15 bases left between them. The CDR3 extends over 14 amino acids. CDR1 is SGHTA, CDR2 FQGTGA, per germline. CDR3 nucleotides: TGTGCCAGCAGCCCCGCGGGCTCGGAGGAGACCCAGTACTTC. This sequence encodes CASSPAGSEETQYF.